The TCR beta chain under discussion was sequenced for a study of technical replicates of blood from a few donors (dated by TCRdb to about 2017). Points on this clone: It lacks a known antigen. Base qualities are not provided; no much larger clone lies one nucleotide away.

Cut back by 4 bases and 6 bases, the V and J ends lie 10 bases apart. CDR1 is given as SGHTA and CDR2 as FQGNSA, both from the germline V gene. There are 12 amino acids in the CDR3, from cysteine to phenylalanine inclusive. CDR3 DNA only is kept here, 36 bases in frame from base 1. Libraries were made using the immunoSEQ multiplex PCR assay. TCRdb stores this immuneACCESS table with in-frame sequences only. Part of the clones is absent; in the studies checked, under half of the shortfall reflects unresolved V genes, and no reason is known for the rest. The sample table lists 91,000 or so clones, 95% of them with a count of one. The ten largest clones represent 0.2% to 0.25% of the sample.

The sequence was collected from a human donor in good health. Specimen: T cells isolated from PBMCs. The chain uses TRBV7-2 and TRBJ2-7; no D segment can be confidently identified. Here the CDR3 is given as CASSSMLSEQYF. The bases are TGTGCCAGCAGCTCAATGTTGAGCGAGCAGTACTTC.